This T cell receptor (beta chain) was retrieved from a study of T cell changes during pregnancy in multiple sclerosis. CDR1 and CDR2 from the germline V gene are SQVTM and ANQGSEA. The CDR3 runs 12 residues. V was clipped by 4 bases and J by 4 bases, with 8 bases between them. Profiling relied on immunoSEQ multiplex PCR, and the TCRdb table lists in-frame clones only, not all of them. The sample includes some 60,000 clones, around 90% of them seen just once. This chain connects TRBV29-1 to TRBJ1-3; D unclear. Material: peripheral blood, obtained in the third trimester of pregnancy. The receptor's source is a female donor in good health, enrolled as a control in a pregnancy study. The CDR3 loop reads CSVVTVGNTIYF. The CDR3 bases are TGCAGCGTTGTAACAGTCGGAAACACCATATATTTT.